This T cell receptor beta chain is from a study of technical replicates of blood from several donors. Sequenced by immunoSEQ multiplex PCR; TCRdb stores in-frame clones only, minus some. The sample lists about 76,000 clones, 85% to 95% occurring once. The sequenced sample was T cells isolated from PBMCs. The sequence came from a human donor in good health.

In DNA form, the CDR3 reads TGTGCCAGCACCTTTTCGTGGACAGATGGGGTCAATCAGCCCCAGCATTTT. Its protein is CASTFSWTDGVNQPQHF. The chain couples TRBV28 to TRBJ1-5; weak D call: TRBD1 (6 bases). The length of the CDR3 is 17 residues. CDR1 is MDHEN, CDR2 SYDVKM, per germline. Trimming cost V 7 bases and J 3 bases, with 22 bases left between them.